The 3 T cell receptor beta chains in this list originate from one sample, sequenced in a study of cytomegalovirus exposure and HLA in healthy donors. 60 Vbeta and 13 Jbeta primers were used in PCR. Only in-frame clones appear in the TCRdb table, and some are missing; sequencing was by immunoSEQ multiplex PCR. The table records about 110,000 clones, roughly four fifths of them present only once. Sequenced material: PBMCs. These receptors all stem from a middle-aged man in good health and CMV-seronegative.

The chain combines TRBV7-2 with TRBJ2-2; 8 bases map to TRBD1. This CDR3 spans 16 amino acids. With V trimmed by 4 bases and J by 6 bases, 10 bases remained unmatched. Germline lookup yields CDR1 SGHTA and CDR2 FQGNSA. The CDR3 loop is CASSSLASQGAGELFF. CDR3 coding DNA: TGTGCCAGCAGCTCCTTGGCGTCACAGGGGGCCGGGGAGCTGTTTTTT.

The chain is built from TRBV10-3 and TRBJ2-3; tentative D call: TRBD2 (6 bases). V lost 10 bases, J lost 3 bases, and 14 bases lay in between. CDR3 length equals 13 residues. The germline V gene encodes CDR1 ENHRY and CDR2 SYGVKD. CDR3 sequence reads: CATTRGETDTQYF. CDR3 in DNA: TGTGCCACCACGCGGGGAGAAACAGATACGCAGTATTTT.

This sequence joins TRBV7-2 and TRBJ1-3; TRBD1 aligns across 8 bases. The junction had 7 bases not matched to a gene; V was cut back by 6 bases and J by 6 bases. Germline lookup yields CDR1 SGHTA and CDR2 FQGNSA. The CDR3 contains 14 residues. The CDR3 protein is CASRQTGDPNTIYF. The CDR3 DNA reads as TGTGCCAGCAGACAGACAGGGGATCCAAACACCATATATTTT.